This T cell receptor beta chain was recorded in a study of cytotoxic CD8 clonotypes in ibrutinib-treated CLL. Study context: Among the patients, roughly ten presented as relapsed/refractory and 15 as treatment-naive; 17 to 18 showed unmutated IGHV. Sequenced samples delivered averages of 255,043 productive templates and 87,000 or so productive rearrangements. Notes on the study in general: At progression, clonality fell back toward baseline after rising at ibrutinib response.

Profiled with immunoSEQ multiplex PCR; TCRdb holds only in-frame clones, not every one. The sample holds under 200,000 clones, about four fifths seen once. This CDR3 is built from 13 residues. In germline, CDR1 is SGHDN, CDR2 FVKESK. V was pared by 4 bases and J by 5 bases, with 8 bases between. About this clone itself: What it recognizes is unknown.

V and J are TRBV14 and TRBJ1-4; the D gene is possibly TRBD1 (6 bases). The specimen comprised PBMCs, sampled after 12 months of ibrutinib treatment. The receptor comes from a human donor with chronic lymphocytic leukemia. The CDR3 DNA reads as TGTGCCAGCAGCCGGACAGAAAATGAAAAACTGTTTTTT. Its translation: CASSRTENEKLFF.